This section outlines one TCR beta chain sequence together with its context. Its recognized antigen is unknown. No much larger clone is present one base from it, and per-base qualities are unavailable. The CDR3 measures 18 amino acids from cysteine to phenylalanine. Only CDR3 DNA remains: 54 bases, in frame from the first base. The sample originates from a study of shared clonotypes between healthy human individuals (dated by TCRdb to 2018 to 2020). Describing the broader study: A few men and two women, aged 18 to 49 years, made up the cohort. To estimate repertoire size and how much clonotypes are shared between individuals, the study performed deep sequencing of blood TCR repertoires from a few healthy adults. Leukapheresis yielded between about 0.9 and 9 billion PBMCs per donor. For each donor, three plates each were used for CD4 naive and CD4 memory, two plates were used for CD8 naive, and one plate was used for CD8 memory. To increase sequencing depth and limit assay-specific biases, TCR repertoire library preparation and sequencing were carried out by different laboratories using diverse techniques. Overall study outcomes, separate from this receptor: Pairwise subsampling led to the expectation that sequencing depth would affect the degree of clonotype sharing among donors. The genetic and exposure-history diversity represented was limited by the small number of donors. Larger estimated clonotype richness was generally found for naive subsets than for memory subsets. About 4.5% of naive CD4, 3.5% of naive CD8, approximately 2.2% of memory CD4, and about 0.4% of memory CD8 clonotypes were shared across several donors. Incomplete sequencing was indicated by rarefaction of sorted-subset datasets, despite the large sequencing depth. Clonotypes shared by all four sorted-subset donors showed higher generation probabilities than non-shared clonotypes. Sampling was restricted to blood, and TCR repertoires in tissue are likely to differ from TCR repertoires in blood.

CD8 naive samples were CD45RO-negative cells positively selected for CCR7, giving a CD45RA+CCR7+ population that excluded TemRA cells. Donors were healthy HIV-negative adults with no recently reported acute infections or vaccinations. Every donor was a Caucasian adult living in Nashville, Tennessee, USA. After blood collection by leukapheresis, PBMCs were isolated using Ficoll-Histopaque density gradient centrifugation and then cryopreserved in the vapor phase of liquid nitrogen. Purity and quantity of every magnetically sorted T cell population were checked by analytical flow cytometry. Genomic DNA was isolated from each sorted fraction and quantified by UV absorbance on a Nanodrop 2000c. Using the deep immunoSEQ assay, multiplex PCR amplified TCR CDR3 regions from genomic DNA. For each cell subset, the extracted genomic DNA was distributed evenly across all wells of several immunoSEQ 96-well plates, and each plate served as one replicate. For sorted subsets, each replicate PCR was loaded with roughly 0.2 ug genomic DNA, equivalent to some 31,000 T cell genomes. Purified libraries were measured with a Qubit 3.0 fluorometer, size-checked on a Bioanalyzer 2100, and measured again with the KAPA Library Quantification kit. Each immunoSEQ 96-well plate was sequenced on its own single-read 150-cycle Illumina NextSeq 550 flow cell. The paper's data handling went like this. Because the immunoSEQ output held only junctional sequences and lacked quality scores, the filtering could not match the filtering applied to full-length reads. Sequences were annotated with PyIR, a Python wrapper for IgBLAST v1.9, and V/J genes and CDR3 were assigned using IMGT germline references. Any read was removed if the V/J assignment was weak (E-value above 1e-6), the CDR3 was missing, or the read contained stop codons, out-of-frame junctions, or ambiguous translated residues. V3J clonotypes were defined by identical inferred V gene, J gene, and CDR3 amino acid sequence. Percentage overlap between repertoires was calculated by dividing the number of shared unique clonotypes by the size of the smaller repertoire. Richness of each repertoire was evaluated using RTK rarefaction, the Chao1 estimator, and Recon v2.1 estimates of unobserved clonotypes. Generation probabilities for all TCRbeta clonotypes obtained by the gDNA method from a handful of donors were computed using OLGA. This is the immuneACCESS table as TCRdb keeps it, with only in-frame sequences that have V and J called. A part of the clones is gone; compared with another copy, unresolved V genes explain less than half, and the rest is unexplained. The V and J calls and clone size were taken over from that table, and D and trimming were inferred from the DNA. The sample contains around 2,000,000 clones, 85% to 95% of them found a single time. The top ten hold less than 1.5% of the sample.

The chain is made from TRBV12-1 and TRBJ2-3. TRBV12-1 is a listed pseudogene. Material for sequencing was naive CD8+ T cells sorted from blood. Reading the label with the study, this specimen's cell subset or site is: CD45RA+CCR7+. The receptor comes from a man aged 18 to 30 in good health. The DNA sequence is given as TGTGCCAGCAGCTCCGAGTTGAGGGGCGGGTCGCCTTGCGATACGCAGTATTTT. Its protein reads: CASSSELRGGSPCDTQYF.